This T cell receptor (beta chain) was identified during a study of blood T cell repertoires in COVID-19. Overall study context: Samples came from the United States, Italy and Spain, spanning acute and convalescent COVID-19. The analysed material was cDNA or gDNA that came from T cells, B-cell-depleted T cells, or PBMCs.

V was pared by 3 bases and J by 4 bases, with 10 bases between. The CDR3 covers 13 residues. Per the germline V gene, CDR1 is LNHDA and CDR2 is SQIVND (reference sequence). Seattle enrolled patients during active infection and tracked them longitudinally. The method was immunoSEQ multiplex PCR; TCRdb's version includes in-frame clones alone and lacks a portion of them. The sample contains 200,000 to 250,000 clones, around 86% of which appear only once. V is TRBV19 and J is TRBJ2-7; D gene ambiguous. Sample: peripheral blood. The TCR comes from a woman in her fifties or sixties with COVID-19, enrolled during active disease. This CDR3 reads CASSIPLLYEQYV. As DNA, the CDR3 is TGTGCCAGTAGTATCCCACTACTATACGAGCAGTACGTC.